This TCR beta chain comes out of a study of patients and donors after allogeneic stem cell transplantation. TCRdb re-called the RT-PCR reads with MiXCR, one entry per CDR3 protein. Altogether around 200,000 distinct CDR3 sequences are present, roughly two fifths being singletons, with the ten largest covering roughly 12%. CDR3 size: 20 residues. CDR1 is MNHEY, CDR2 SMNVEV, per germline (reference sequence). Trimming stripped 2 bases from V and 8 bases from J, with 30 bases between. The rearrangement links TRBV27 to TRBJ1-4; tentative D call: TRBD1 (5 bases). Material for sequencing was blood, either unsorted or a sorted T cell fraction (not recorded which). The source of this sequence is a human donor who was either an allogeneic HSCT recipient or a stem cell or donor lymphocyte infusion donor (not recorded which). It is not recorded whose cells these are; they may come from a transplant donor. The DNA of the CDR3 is TGTGCCAGCAGTTTACGGCAGAGTTTTTCCCGGGCAGGGATTTACGAAAAACTGTTTTTT. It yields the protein CASSLRQSFSRAGIYEKLFF.